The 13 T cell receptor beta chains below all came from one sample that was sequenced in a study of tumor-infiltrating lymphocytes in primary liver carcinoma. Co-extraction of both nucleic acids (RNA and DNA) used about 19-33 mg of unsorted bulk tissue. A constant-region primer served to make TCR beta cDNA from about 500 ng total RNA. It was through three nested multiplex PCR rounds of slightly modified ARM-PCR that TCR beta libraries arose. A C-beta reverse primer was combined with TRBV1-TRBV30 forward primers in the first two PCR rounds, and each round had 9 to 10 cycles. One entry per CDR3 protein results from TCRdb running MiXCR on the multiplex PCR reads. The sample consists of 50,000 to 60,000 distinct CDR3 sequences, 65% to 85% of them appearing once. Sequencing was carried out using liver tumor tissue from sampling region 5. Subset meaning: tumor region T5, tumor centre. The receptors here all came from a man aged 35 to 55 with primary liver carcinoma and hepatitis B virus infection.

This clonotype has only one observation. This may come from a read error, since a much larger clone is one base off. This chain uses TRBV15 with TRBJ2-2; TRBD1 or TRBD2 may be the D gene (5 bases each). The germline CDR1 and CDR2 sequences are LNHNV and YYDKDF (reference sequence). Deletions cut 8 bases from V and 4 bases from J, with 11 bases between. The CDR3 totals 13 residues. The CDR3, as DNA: TGTGCCACCGTGAGGGGTGGCACCGGGGAGCTGTTTTTT. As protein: CATVRGGTGELFF.

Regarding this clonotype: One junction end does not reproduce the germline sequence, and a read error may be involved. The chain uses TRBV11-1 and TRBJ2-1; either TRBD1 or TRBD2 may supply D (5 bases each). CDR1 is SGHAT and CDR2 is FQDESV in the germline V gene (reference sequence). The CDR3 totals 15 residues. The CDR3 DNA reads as TGTGCCAGCAGCTTCCAGGGACCGCTGGTCAATGGGCAGTCCTTC. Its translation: CASSFQGPLVNGQSF.

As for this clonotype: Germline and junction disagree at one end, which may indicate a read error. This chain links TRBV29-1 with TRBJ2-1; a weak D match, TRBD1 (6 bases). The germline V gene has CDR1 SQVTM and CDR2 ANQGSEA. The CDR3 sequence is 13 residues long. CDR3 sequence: CSARQASYNERFF. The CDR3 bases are TGCAGCGCACGACAGGCATCCTACAATGAGCGGTTCTTC.

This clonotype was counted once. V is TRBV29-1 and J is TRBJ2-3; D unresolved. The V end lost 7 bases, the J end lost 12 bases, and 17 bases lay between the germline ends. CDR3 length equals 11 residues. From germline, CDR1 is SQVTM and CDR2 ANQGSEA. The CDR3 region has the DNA TGCAGCGCCTGGCATGCAGATATACAGTATTTT. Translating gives CSAWHADIQYF.

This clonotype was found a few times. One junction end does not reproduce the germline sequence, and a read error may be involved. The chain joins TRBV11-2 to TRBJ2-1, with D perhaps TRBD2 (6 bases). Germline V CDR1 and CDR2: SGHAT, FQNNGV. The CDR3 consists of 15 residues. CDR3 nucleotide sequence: TGTGCCAGCAGCTTCAGCGGGCCACTTGACAATGAGCACTTCTTC. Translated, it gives CASSFSGPLDNEHFF.

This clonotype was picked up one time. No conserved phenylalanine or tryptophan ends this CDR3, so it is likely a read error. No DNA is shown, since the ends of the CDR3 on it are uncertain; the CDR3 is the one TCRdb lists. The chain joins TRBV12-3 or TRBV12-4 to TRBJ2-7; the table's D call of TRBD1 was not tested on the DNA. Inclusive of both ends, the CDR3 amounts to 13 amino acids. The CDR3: CASSPFAGYEQYL.

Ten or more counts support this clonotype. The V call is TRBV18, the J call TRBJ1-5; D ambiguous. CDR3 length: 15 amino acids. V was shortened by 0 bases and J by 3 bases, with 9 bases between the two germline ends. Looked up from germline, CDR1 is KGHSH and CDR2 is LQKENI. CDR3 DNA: TGTGCCAGCTCACCACCGGGCGGCCCCAATCAGCCCCAGCATTTT. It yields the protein CASSPPGGPNQPQHF.

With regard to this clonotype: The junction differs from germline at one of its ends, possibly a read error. CDR3 DNA sequence: TGTGCCAGTAGCCAAGTAGGACTAGCGGGGTCCTACAAAGAGCAGTTCTTC. This gives the protein CASSQVGLAGSYKEQFF. This rearrangement joins TRBV4-2 to TRBJ2-1; 12 nucleotides line up with TRBD2. Per the germline V gene, CDR1 is LGHNA and CDR2 is YNFKEQ. CDR3 length: 17 amino acids.

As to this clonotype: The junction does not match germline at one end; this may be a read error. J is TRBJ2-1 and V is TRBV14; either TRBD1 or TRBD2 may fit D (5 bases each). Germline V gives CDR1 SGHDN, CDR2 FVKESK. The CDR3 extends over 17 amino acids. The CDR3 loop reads CAGSQEGQWTWYNEQFF. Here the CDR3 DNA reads TGTGCCGGCAGCCAAGAGGGTCAGTGGACATGGTACAATGAGCAGTTCTTC.

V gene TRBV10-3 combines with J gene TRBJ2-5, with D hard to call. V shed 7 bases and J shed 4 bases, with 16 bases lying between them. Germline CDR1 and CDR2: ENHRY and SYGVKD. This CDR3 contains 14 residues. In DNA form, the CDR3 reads TGTGCCATCAATGCGACAAGGTTGGGAGAGACCCAGTACTTC. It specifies CAINATRLGETQYF.

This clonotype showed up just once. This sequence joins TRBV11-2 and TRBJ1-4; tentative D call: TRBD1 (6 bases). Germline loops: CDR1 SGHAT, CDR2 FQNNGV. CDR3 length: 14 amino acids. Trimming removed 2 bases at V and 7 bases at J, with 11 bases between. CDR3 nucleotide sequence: TGTGCCAGCAGCTTAAAGCAGGGGACTGAAAAACTGTTTTTT. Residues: CASSLKQGTEKLFF.

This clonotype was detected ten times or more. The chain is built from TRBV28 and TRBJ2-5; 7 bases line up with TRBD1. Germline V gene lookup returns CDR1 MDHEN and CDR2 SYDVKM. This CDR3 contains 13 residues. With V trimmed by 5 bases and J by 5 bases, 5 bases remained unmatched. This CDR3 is CASSGQVLETQYF. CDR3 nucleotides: TGTGCCAGCAGTGGACAGGTTTTGGAGACCCAGTACTTC.

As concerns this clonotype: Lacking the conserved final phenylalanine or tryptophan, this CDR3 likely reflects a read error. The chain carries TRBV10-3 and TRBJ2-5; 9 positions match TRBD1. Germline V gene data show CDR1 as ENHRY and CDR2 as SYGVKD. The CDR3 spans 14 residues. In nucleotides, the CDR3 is TGTGCCATCAAAAAAGGGGACAGGGAAGAGACACAGTACTAC. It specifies CAIKKGDREETQYY.